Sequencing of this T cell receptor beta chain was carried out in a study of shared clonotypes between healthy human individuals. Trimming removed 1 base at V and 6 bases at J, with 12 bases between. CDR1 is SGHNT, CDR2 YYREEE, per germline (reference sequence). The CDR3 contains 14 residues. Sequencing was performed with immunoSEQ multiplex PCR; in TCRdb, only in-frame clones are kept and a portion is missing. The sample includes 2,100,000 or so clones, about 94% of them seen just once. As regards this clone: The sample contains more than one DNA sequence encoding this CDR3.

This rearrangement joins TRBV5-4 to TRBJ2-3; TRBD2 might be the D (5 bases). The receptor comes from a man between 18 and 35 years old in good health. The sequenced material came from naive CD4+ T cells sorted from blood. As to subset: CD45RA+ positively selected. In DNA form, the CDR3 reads TGTGCCAGCAGCTTGACCGGGATAACCGATACGCAGTATTTT. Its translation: CASSLTGITDTQYF.